The entry below gives a single T cell receptor beta chain sequence along with its context. No cognate antigen has been identified for it. No qualities accompany the bases; no much larger clone lies one base away. The CDR3 regions of human TCRbeta chains were analyzed by immunosequencing. The paper's processing steps were these. Repertoire TCRs were matched against a reference library of SARS-CoV-2-specific TCRs generated with the MIRA antigen-specificity platform. Breadth meant the fraction of unique TCRs that were SARS-CoV-2-associated, whereas depth meant the fraction of total T cells that were SARS-CoV-2-associated. Using the MIRA data, each spike-specific TCR was assigned both to the spike region to which the TCR was reactive and to a CD4 or CD8 class. Log10-transformed breadth and depth values were compared by one-way ANOVA with Sidak's multiple comparisons tests. Imported from immuneACCESS, the table was reduced by TCRdb to in-frame sequences with V and J called. These copies leave out some clones; in studies compared against another copy, an unresolved V gene accounts for under half, and the cause of the remainder is not known. V, J and clone size were drawn from that table, and D and trimming were deduced from the DNA. The sample contains around 180,000 clones, 85% to 90% of them found a single time. The ten biggest clones cover 7.7% of the sample.

The data originate from a study of T cell responses to AZD1222 COVID-19 vaccine (dated by TCRdb to about 2021). Regarding the complete study: AZD1222 recipients whose second dose came at about 4 weeks and those whose second dose came at about 12 weeks were combined into one group, since spike-specific TCR depth and breadth did not differ between the two schedules. Trial participants were enrolled by age into subgroups of 18-55, 56-69 and 70-plus years, and approximately 150, 30 and 60 TCR-sequenced participants, respectively, were included in these subgroups. TCR sequencing covered about 230 trial participants: around 210 given two doses of AZD1222 and approximately 25 given two doses of MenACWY control vaccine.

On the study overall, not on this receptor specifically: The 56-69-year group was small, and its depth increase did not reach significance, likely because of low power. The vaccine-associated CD4 TCRs covered the entire spike protein, and the dominant responses fell in regions 160-218 and 743-854. Epitopes outside the regions mutated in the B.1.351 and B.1.1.7 variants were reportedly recognized by nearly half of the unique spike-specific TCRs. No day 14 peak-response samples were available, so repertoires were characterized only after the peak T cell response. Only five to seven AZD1222 recipients were SARS-CoV-2 seropositive at baseline, limiting conclusions about previously exposed vaccinees. Spike-specific TCR breadth and depth rose significantly after two AZD1222 doses compared with day 0 and with MenACWY recipients. Participants were mostly white British and included more females than males, and it was suggested by the authors that clonal diversity may have been underestimated.

The sample's time point label, decoded: baseline before first vaccination. The vaccinee samples were drawn from two UK trials, COV001 and COV002, one of which was a single-blind randomized controlled phase 2/3 trial testing AZD1222 (ChAdOx1 nCoV-19) in healthy adults. For TCRbeta chain sequencing, PBMC samples were collected from trial participants at day 0 and at day 28 after the second dose. The germline V gene yields SGHDT for CDR1 and YYEEEE for CDR2. The CDR3 runs 13 residues from the cysteine to the phenylalanine. CDR3 DNA is the only sequence kept; it has 39 bases, read in frame from the first base. Trimming at the junction amounts to 6 bases on V and 8 bases on J, and the germline ends lie 17 bases apart.

The source of this sequence is an adult in good health. Sequenced here: peripheral blood, sampled on day 0 of AZD1222 vaccination. Here the chain combines TRBV5-6 and TRBJ1-2, with the D gene too uncertain to name. The nucleotides read TGTGCCAGCACCCTGAGGGCTCAAGGCGGCTACACCTTC. This gives the protein CASTLRAQGGYTF.